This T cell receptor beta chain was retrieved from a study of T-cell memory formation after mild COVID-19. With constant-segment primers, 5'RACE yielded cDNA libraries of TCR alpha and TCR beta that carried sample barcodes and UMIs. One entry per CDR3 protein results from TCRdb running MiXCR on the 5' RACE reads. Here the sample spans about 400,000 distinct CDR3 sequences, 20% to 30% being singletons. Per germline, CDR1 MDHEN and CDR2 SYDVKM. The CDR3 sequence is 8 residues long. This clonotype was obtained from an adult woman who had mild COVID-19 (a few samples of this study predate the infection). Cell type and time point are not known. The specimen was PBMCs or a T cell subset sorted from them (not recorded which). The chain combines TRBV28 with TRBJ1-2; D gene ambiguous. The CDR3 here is CLSGGYTF. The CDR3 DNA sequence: TGTCTAAGTGGTGGCTACACCTTC.